The 18 T cell receptor beta chains below were found in one sample sequenced in a study of cytomegalovirus exposure and HLA in healthy donors. Libraries were prepared by immunoSEQ multiplex PCR; TCRdb keeps only in-frame clonotypes and omits some of them. This sample carries 140,000 to 150,000 clones, approximately 90% of them seen once, and the ten largest clones take 0.6% to 0.8%. Sequenced: PBMCs. The receptors shown here come from a man between 18 and 29 years old in good health and CMV-seronegative.

The chain employs TRBV9 and TRBJ2-3; TRBD2 agrees at 8 bases. V trimming: 0 bases; J trimming: 2 bases; junction bases outside the gene matches: 2. Per the germline V gene, CDR1 is SGDLS and CDR2 is YYNGEE. This CDR3 contains 15 residues. The CDR3, as DNA: TGTGCCAGCAGCGTAGGCGGGGGGCCCACAGATACGCAGTATTTT. It encodes CASSVGGGPTDTQYF.

This clone was counted once. V gene TRBV5-4 combines with J gene TRBJ2-3, with 12 positions matching TRBD2. Germline-derived CDR1 and CDR2 are SGHNT and YYREEE (reference sequence). This CDR3 spans 15 amino acids. V shed 4 bases, J shed 6 bases, and the junction held 6 bases outside the gene matches. The CDR3 sequence is CASSGRLAGVDTQYF. Here the CDR3 DNA reads TGTGCCAGCAGCGGGAGACTAGCGGGGGTGGATACGCAGTATTTT.

The V call is TRBV27, the J call TRBJ1-1; 10 bases fit TRBD1. This CDR3 is built from 17 residues. Trimming at V came to 7 bases and at J to 4 bases, leaving 15 bases not matched to a gene. CDR1 MNHEY and CDR2 SMNVEV come from the germline V gene (reference sequence). CDR3 loop: CASTSIGGRDRGTEAFF. CDR3 coding DNA: TGTGCCAGCACCTCAATCGGGGGGCGGGACAGGGGCACTGAAGCTTTCTTT.

This rearrangement joins TRBV7-3 to TRBJ2-1, with TRBD2 identical over 11 bases. The CDR3 has 15 amino acids. Germline V lookup: CDR1 SGHTA, CDR2 FQGTGA. V shed 5 bases, J shed 6 bases, and the junction held 6 bases outside the gene matches. CDR3 residues: CASSTGTSGLNEQFF. The CDR3 bases are TGTGCCAGCAGCACCGGGACTAGCGGACTCAATGAGCAGTTCTTC. Looking up the rest from reference TRBV7-3 and TRBJ2-1 gives the full variable domain: GAGVSQTPSNKVTEKGKYVELRCDPISGHTALYWYRQSLGQGPEFLIYFQGTGAADDSGLPNDRFFAVRPEGSVSTLKIQRTERGDSAVYLCASSTGTSGLNEQFFGPGTRLTVL.

J is TRBJ2-1 and V is TRBV19, with 9 bases fitting TRBD2. Trimming removed 5 bases from V and 6 bases from J; junction bases left unmatched: 20. CDR1 LNHDA and CDR2 SQIVND come from the germline V gene (reference sequence). CDR3 length equals 19 residues. The CDR3 region is CASSPRRGQASGKINEQFF. In DNA form, the CDR3 reads TGTGCCAGTAGTCCCCGTAGGGGGCAGGCTAGCGGGAAGATCAATGAGCAGTTCTTC.

The chain has TRBV7-8 and TRBJ2-5; 8 nucleotides match TRBD1. In germline, CDR1 is SGHVS, CDR2 FQNEAQ. J was trimmed by 6 bases and V by 0 bases; bases with no gene match: 12. The CDR3 has 17 residues. CDR3 sequence reads: CASSLAQGAKRRQTQYF. CDR3 coding DNA: TGTGCCAGCAGCTTAGCGCAGGGGGCGAAACGCCGGCAGACCCAGTACTTC.

The rearrangement joins TRBV19 to TRBJ2-3, with 15 bases fitting TRBD2. Germline-derived CDR1 and CDR2 are LNHDA and SQIVND (reference sequence). The CDR3 is 20 amino acids. V lost 3 bases, J lost 6 bases, and 16 bases stayed unmatched. The CDR3 sequence: CASSIAQGLAGGPQGDTQYF. The CDR3 DNA is TGTGCCAGTAGTATCGCTCAGGGACTAGCGGGAGGTCCCCAAGGGGATACGCAGTATTTT.

The chain combines TRBV4-1 with TRBJ2-2, with TRBD1 as a possible D gene (5 bases). The V end was cut by 0 bases, the J end by 2 bases, with 10 bases between. This CDR3 has 16 amino acids. Germline V gene sequence: CDR1 MGHRA, CDR2 YSYEKL. CDR3 protein: CASSQEFRANTGELFF. DNA for the CDR3: TGCGCCAGCAGCCAAGAGTTCAGGGCTAACACCGGGGAGCTGTTTTTT.

Here the CDR3 DNA reads TGTGCCAGCAGCCGGACAGGGGTAGGCACTGAAGCTTTCTTT. Translating it yields CASSRTGVGTEAFF. This chain connects TRBV7-9 to TRBJ1-1, with 9 bases matching TRBD1. Germline-derived CDR1 and CDR2 are SEHNR and FQNEAQ (reference sequence). V was clipped by 5 bases and J by 4 bases; unmatched bases: 5. The CDR3 loop spans 14 amino acids.

The chain is built from TRBV5-8 and TRBJ2-2; 7 positions match TRBD1. The ends lost 5 bases at V and 5 bases at J; junction bases unmatched: 12. The CDR3 contains 16 residues. Germline CDR1 SGHTS, CDR2 YDEGEE. The CDR3 nucleotides are TGTGCCAGCAGGGGGAGACAGGGTTGGATTACCGGGGAGCTGTTTTTT. This gives the protein CASRGRQGWITGELFF. The whole variable domain, filled in from reference TRBV5-8 and TRBJ2-2, reads EAGVTQSPTHLIKTRGQQATLRCSPISGHTSVYWYQQALGLGLQFLLWYDEGEERNRGNFPPRFSGRQFPNYSSELNVNALELEDSALYLCASRGRQGWITGELFFGEGSRLTVL.

This chain connects TRBV19 to TRBJ1-1; weak D call: TRBD1 (6 bases). The CDR3 is 16 amino acids. With 7 bases removed from V and 0 bases from J, the gap between germline ends came to 18 bases. The germline V gene encodes CDR1 LNHDA and CDR2 SQIVND (reference sequence). CDR3 sequence reads: CASKSLVGQMNTEAFF. CDR3 nucleotide sequence: TGTGCCAGTAAATCTCTTGTAGGACAGATGAACACTGAAGCTTTCTTT. Variable domain in full (rest from reference TRBV19 and TRBJ1-1): DGGITQSPKYLFRKEGQNVTLSCEQNLNHDAMYWYRQDPGQGLRLIYYSQIVNDFQKGDIAEGYSVSREKKESFPLTVTSAQKNPTAFYLCASKSLVGQMNTEAFFGQGTRLTVV.

CDR3 residues: CASSLWGQGTYEQYF. CDR3 DNA sequence: TGTGCCAGCAGCTTGTGGGGACAGGGGACCTACGAGCAGTACTTC. This rearrangement joins TRBV5-5 to TRBJ2-7; 10 bases are a match to TRBD1. The junction had 3 bases not matched to a gene; V was cut back by 1 base and J by 2 bases. Germline assignment: CDR1 SGHKS and CDR2 YYEKEE (reference sequence). This CDR3 has 15 amino acids.

The chain links TRBV30 to TRBJ2-7, with 8 bases that match TRBD2. Germline trimming cut 0 bases from V and 3 bases from J; bases unmatched to any gene: 7. CDR1 GTSNPN and CDR2 SVGIG come from the germline V gene (reference sequence). The CDR3 length is 15 residues. The DNA for the CDR3 is TGTGCCTGGAGTGTACACGGCGGGGGGATCTACGAGCAGTACTTC. Translated: CAWSVHGGGIYEQYF.

The gene calls are TRBV7-6 and TRBJ2-1; D gene uncertain. Per the germline V gene, CDR1 is SGHVS and CDR2 is FNYEAQ. The CDR3 totals 12 residues. Deletions cut 5 bases from V and 8 bases from J, with 10 bases between. The CDR3 protein is CASSPIRDEQFF. In nucleotides, the CDR3 is TGTGCCAGCAGCCCAATCCGGGATGAGCAGTTCTTC.

The CDR3 here is CASSLRITQGAGRTEAFF. Written as DNA, the CDR3 is TGTGCCAGCAGCTTAAGGATCACACAGGGGGCTGGGAGAACTGAAGCTTTCTTT. This rearrangement joins TRBV11-2 to TRBJ1-1, with 9 bases matching TRBD1. CDR3 size: 18 residues. V was clipped by 2 bases and J by 5 bases; unmatched bases: 15. Germline V gives CDR1 SGHAT, CDR2 FQNNGV. Using reference TRBV11-2 and TRBJ1-1 for the parts outside the CDR3, the full variable domain is EAGVAQSPRYKIIEKRQSVAFWCNPISGHATLYWYQQILGQGPKLLIQFQNNGVVDDSQLPKDRFSAERLKGVDSTLKIQPAKLEDSAVYLCASSLRITQGAGRTEAFFGQGTRLTVV.

This rearrangement joins TRBV19 to TRBJ2-5; tentatively, D is TRBD1 (5 bases). CDR1 and CDR2 from the germline V gene are LNHDA and SQIVND (reference sequence). Trimming shortened V by 5 bases and J by 5 bases, and 12 bases separated the two germline ends. The CDR3 has 13 amino acids. CDR3 region: CASSWQGAETQYF. The CDR3 bases are TGTGCCAGTAGTTGGCAGGGTGCGGAGACCCAGTACTTC.

The CDR3 DNA is TGTGCCAGCAGTGCACCACCCGGGACTAGCGTGAGCACCGGGGAGCTGTTTTTT. The encoded protein is CASSAPPGTSVSTGELFF. The chain has TRBV4-2 and TRBJ2-2, with TRBD2 matching 10 bases. V lost 6 bases and J lost 4; bases outside the gene matches: 14. The germline CDR1 and CDR2 sequences are LGHNA and YNFKEQ. The CDR3 extends over 18 amino acids.

This rearrangement joins TRBV18 to TRBJ1-5, with 8 nucleotides matching TRBD1. Trimming took 3 bases from V and 6 from J; bases not matched to a gene: 7. The CDR3 has 15 amino acids. Germline V gene sequence: CDR1 KGHSH, CDR2 LQKENI. This CDR3 is CASSPRGRGPQPQHF. CDR3 coding DNA: TGTGCCAGCTCACCGAGAGGCAGGGGGCCTCAGCCCCAGCATTTT.